The clone carrying this T cell receptor (beta chain) was seen a single time. This sample is part of a study of T cells in localized non-small cell lung cancer. Here immunoSEQ multiplex PCR was the method, and the copy in TCRdb shows in-frame clones only, minus some. Of 130,000 or so clones in the sample, around 90% were seen once. From germline, CDR1 is SGHTA and CDR2 FQGNSA. The CDR3 runs 17 residues. Unmatched junction bases numbered 15, after V lost 5 bases and J lost 8 bases. This specimen was peripheral blood, taken before any cancer treatment. This TCR derives from a female donor over 55 with stage I lung adenocarcinoma. The chain has TRBV7-2 and TRBJ2-1, with 10 bases fitting TRBD2. The CDR3 sequence: CASSRGVGLAVMDEQFF. The CDR3 DNA is TGTGCCAGCAGCAGGGGGGTCGGACTAGCGGTTATGGATGAGCAGTTCTTC. Variable domain in full (rest from reference TRBV7-2 and TRBJ2-1): GAGVSQSPSNKVTEKGKDVELRCDPISGHTALYWYRQSLGQGLEFLIYFQGNSAPDKSGLPSDRFSAERTGGSVSTLTIQRTQQEDSAVYLCASSRGVGLAVMDEQFFGPGTRLTVL.